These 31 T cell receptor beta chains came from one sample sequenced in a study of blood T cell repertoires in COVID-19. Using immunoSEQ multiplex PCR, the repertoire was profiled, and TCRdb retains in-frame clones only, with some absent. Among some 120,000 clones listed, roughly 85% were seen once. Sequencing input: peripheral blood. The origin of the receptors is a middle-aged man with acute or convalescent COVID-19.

The CDR3 DNA is TGTGCTAGTGCAAAGGGGGGAGGGCAGCCCCAGCATTTT. Translating it yields CASAKGGGQPQHF. V gene TRBV12-5 combines with J gene TRBJ1-5; D may be TRBD1 (6 bases). Trimming removed 7 bases from V and 7 bases from J, with 14 bases in between. Germline-derived CDR1 and CDR2 are LGHNT and FRNRAP. The CDR3 runs 13 residues.

The CDR3 protein is CSVAKGPRADTQYF. The CDR3 nucleotides are TGCAGCGTCGCCAAGGGGCCCCGCGCAGATACGCAGTATTTT. The chain combines TRBV29-1 with TRBJ2-3; possible D gene TRBD1, 5 bases. The CDR3 spans 14 residues. Deletions cut 6 bases from V and 4 bases from J, with 17 bases between. Germline values: CDR1 SQVTM, CDR2 ANQGSEA.

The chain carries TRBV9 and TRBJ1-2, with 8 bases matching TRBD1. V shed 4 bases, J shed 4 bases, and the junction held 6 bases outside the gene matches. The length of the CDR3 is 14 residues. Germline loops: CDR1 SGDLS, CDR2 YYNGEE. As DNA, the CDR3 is TGTGCCAGCAGCCCGCGACAGGGGACCTATGGCTACACCTTC. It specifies CASSPRQGTYGYTF.

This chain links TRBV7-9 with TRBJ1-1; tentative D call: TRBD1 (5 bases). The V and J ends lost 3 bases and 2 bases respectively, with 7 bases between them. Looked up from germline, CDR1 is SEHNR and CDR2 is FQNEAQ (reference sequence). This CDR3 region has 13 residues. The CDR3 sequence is CASSLQGNTEAFF. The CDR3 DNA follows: TGTGCCAGCAGCTTGCAGGGTAACACTGAAGCTTTCTTT.

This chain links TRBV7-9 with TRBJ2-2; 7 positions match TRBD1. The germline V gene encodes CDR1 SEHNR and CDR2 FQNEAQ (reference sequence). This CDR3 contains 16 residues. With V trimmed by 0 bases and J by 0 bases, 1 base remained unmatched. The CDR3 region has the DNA TGTGCCAGCAGCTTAGCCGGGACAGCGAACACCGGGGAGCTGTTTTTT. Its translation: CASSLAGTANTGELFF.

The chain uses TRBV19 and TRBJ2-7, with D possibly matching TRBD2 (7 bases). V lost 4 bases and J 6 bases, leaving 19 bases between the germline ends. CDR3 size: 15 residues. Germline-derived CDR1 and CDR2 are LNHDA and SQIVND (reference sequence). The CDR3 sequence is CASSKRGGSLGEQYF. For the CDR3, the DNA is TGTGCCAGTAGTAAAAGGGGGGGATCCCTAGGCGAGCAGTACTTC. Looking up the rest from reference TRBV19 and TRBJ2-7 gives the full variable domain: DGGITQSPKYLFRKEGQNVTLSCEQNLNHDAMYWYRQDPGQGLRLIYYSQIVNDFQKGDIAEGYSVSREKKESFPLTVTSAQKNPTAFYLCASSKRGGSLGEQYFGPGTRLTVT.

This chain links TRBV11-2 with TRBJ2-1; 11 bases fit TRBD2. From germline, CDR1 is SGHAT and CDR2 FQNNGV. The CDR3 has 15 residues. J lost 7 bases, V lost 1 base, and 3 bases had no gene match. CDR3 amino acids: CASSLVSGRANEQFF. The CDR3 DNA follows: TGTGCCAGCAGCTTAGTTAGCGGGAGGGCTAATGAGCAGTTCTTC.

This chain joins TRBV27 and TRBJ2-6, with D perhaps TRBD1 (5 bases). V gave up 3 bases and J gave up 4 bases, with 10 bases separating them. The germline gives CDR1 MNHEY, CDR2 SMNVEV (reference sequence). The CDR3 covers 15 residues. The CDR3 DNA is TGTGCCAGCAGTTTCAGGGCGGAGGGGGCCAACGTCCTGACTTTC. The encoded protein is CASSFRAEGANVLTF.

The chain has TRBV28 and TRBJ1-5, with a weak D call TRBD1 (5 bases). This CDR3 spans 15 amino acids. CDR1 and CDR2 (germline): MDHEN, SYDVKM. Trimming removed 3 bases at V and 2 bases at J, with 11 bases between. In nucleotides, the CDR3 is TGTGCCAGCAGTTTCCAGGGTCTCGGCAATCAGCCCCAGCATTTT. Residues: CASSFQGLGNQPQHF.

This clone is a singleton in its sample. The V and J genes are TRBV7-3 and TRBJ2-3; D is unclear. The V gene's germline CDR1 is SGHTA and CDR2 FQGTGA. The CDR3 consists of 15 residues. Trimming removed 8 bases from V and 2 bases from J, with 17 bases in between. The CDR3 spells CASARGRANTDTQYF. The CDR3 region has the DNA TGTGCCAGCGCCAGAGGCCGAGCGAACACAGATACGCAGTATTTT. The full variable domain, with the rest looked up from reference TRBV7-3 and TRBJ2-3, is GAGVSQTPSNKVTEKGKYVELRCDPISGHTALYWYRQSLGQGPEFLIYFQGTGAADDSGLPNDRFFAVRPEGSVSTLKIQRTERGDSAVYLCASARGRANTDTQYFGPGTRLTVL.

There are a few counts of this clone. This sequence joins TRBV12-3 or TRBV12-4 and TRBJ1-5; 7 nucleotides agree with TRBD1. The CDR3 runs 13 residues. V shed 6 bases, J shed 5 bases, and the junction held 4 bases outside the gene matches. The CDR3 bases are TGTGCCAGCAGCGGGGACAGAGATCAGCCCCAGCATTTT. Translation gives CASSGDRDQPQHF.

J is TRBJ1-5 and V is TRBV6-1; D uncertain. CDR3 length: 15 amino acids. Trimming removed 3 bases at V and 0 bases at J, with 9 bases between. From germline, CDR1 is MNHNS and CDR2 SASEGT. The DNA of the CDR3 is TGTGCCAGCAGTGAGAGTACTTATAGCAATCAGCCCCAGCATTTT. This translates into CASSESTYSNQPQHF.

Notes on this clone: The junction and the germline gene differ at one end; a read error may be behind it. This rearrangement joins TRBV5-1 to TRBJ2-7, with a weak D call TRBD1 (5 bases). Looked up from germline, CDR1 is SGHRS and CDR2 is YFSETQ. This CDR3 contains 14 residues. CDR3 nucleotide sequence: TGCGCCAGCAGTTTGGGGCCAGAAACCTACGAGCAGTACTTC. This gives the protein CASSLGPETYEQYF.

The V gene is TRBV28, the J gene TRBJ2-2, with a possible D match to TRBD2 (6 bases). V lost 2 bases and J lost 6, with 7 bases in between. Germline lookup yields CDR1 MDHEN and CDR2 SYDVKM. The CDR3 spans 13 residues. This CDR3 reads CASSLTGAGELFF. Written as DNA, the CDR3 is TGTGCCAGCAGTTTAACGGGGGCCGGGGAGCTGTTTTTT.

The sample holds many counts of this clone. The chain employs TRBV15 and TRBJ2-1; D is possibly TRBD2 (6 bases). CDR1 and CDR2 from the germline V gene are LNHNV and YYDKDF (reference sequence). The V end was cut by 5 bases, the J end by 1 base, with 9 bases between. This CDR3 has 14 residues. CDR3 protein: CATSRGLSYNEQFF. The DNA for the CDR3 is TGTGCCACCAGCCGGGGACTGTCCTACAATGAGCAGTTCTTC.

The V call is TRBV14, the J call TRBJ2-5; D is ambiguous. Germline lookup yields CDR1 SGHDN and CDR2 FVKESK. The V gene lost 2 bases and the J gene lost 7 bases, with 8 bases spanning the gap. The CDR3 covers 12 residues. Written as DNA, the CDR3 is TGTGCCAGCAGCCAATTACGCGGGACCCAGTACTTC. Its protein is CASSQLRGTQYF.

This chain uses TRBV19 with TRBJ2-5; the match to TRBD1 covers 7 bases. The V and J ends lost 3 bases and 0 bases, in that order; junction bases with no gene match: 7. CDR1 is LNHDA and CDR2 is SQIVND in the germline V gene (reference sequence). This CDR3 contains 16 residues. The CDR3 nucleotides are TGTGCCAGTAGTATGGGACAGAGATTTTACCAAGAGACCCAGTACTTC. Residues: CASSMGQRFYQETQYF.

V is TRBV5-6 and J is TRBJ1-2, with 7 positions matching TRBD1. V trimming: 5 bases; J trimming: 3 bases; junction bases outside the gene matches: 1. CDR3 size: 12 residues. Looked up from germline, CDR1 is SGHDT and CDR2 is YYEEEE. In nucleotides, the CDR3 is TGTGCCAGCAGTACAGGGGACTATGGCTACACCTTC. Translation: CASSTGDYGYTF.

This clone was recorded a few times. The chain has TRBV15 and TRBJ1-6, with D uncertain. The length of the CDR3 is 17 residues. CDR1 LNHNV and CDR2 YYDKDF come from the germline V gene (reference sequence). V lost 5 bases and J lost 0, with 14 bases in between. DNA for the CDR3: TGTGCCACCAGCGGCGCGCGAGGGAGCTCCTATAATTCACCCCTCCACTTT. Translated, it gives CATSGARGSSYNSPLHF. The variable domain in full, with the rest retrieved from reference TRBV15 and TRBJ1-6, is DAMVIQNPRYQVTQFGKPVTLSCSQTLNHNVMYWYQQKSSQAPKLLFHYYDKDFNNEADTPDNFQSRRPNTSFCFLDIRSPGLGDTAMYLCATSGARGSSYNSPLHFGNGTRLTVT.

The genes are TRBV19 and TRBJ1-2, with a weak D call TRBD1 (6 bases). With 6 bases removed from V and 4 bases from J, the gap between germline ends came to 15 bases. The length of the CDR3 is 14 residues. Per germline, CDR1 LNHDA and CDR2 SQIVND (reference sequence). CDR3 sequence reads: CASSGQPFSYGYTF. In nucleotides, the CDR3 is TGTGCCAGTAGCGGACAGCCCTTTTCCTATGGCTACACCTTC.

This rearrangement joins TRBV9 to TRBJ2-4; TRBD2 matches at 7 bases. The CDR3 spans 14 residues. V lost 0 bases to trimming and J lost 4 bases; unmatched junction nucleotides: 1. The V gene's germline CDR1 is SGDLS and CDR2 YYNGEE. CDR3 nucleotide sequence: TGTGCCAGCAGCGTAGGACTAGCAAAAAACATTCAGTACTTC. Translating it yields CASSVGLAKNIQYF.

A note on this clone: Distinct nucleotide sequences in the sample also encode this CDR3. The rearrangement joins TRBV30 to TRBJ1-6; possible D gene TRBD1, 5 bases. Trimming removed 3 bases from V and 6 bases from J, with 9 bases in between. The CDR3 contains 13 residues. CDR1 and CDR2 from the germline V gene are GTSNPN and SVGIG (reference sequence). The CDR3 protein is CAWSRGLNSPLHF. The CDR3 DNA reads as TGTGCCTGGAGCCGGGGACTTAATTCACCCCTCCACTTT.

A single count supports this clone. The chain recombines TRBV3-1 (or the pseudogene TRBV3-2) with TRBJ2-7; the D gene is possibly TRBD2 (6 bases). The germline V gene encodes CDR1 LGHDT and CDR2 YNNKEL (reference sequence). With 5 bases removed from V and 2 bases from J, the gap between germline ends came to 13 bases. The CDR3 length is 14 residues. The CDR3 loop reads CASSSLAGPYEQYF. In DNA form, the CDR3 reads TGTGCCAGCAGCTCCCTGGCGGGGCCCTACGAGCAGTACTTC.

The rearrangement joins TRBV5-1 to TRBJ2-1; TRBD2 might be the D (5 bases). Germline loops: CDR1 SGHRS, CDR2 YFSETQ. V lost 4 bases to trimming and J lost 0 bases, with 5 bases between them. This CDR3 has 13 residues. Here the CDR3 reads CASSRDSYNEQFF. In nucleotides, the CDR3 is TGCGCCAGCAGCCGGGACTCCTACAATGAGCAGTTCTTC. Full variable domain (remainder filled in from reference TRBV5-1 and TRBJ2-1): KAGVTQTPRYLIKTRGQQVTLSCSPISGHRSVSWYQQTPGQGLQFLFEYFSETQRNKGNFPGRFSGRQFSNSRSEMNVSTLELGDSALYLCASSRDSYNEQFFGPGTRLTVL.

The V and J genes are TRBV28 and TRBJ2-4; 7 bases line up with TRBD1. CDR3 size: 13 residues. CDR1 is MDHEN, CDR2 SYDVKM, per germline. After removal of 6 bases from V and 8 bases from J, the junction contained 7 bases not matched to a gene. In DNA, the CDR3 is TGTGCCAGCAGGCTGACAGGGTGGGACATTCAGTACTTC. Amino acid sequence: CASRLTGWDIQYF.

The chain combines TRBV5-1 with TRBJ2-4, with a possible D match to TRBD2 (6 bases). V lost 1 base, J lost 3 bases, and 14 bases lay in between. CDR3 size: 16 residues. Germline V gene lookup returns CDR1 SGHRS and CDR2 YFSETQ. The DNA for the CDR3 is TGCGCCAGCAGCTTGTCTGCGGGGTTGAGCAAAAACATTCAGTACTTC. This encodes CASSLSAGLSKNIQYF. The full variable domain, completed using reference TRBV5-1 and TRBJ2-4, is KAGVTQTPRYLIKTRGQQVTLSCSPISGHRSVSWYQQTPGQGLQFLFEYFSETQRNKGNFPGRFSGRQFSNSRSEMNVSTLELGDSALYLCASSLSAGLSKNIQYFGAGTRLSVL.

In nucleotides, the CDR3 is TGCGCCAGCAGCAGCGGGAACACCGGGGAGCTGTTTTTT. Translated: CASSSGNTGELFF. V and J are TRBV5-1 and TRBJ2-2; D might be TRBD2 (5 bases). V shed 4 bases and J shed 1 base, with 5 bases lying between them. This CDR3 region has 13 residues. CDR1 is SGHRS and CDR2 is YFSETQ in the germline V gene.

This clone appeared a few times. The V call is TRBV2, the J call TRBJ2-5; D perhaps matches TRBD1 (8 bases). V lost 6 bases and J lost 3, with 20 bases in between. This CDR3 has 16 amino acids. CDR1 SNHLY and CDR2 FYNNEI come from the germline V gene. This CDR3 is CASSGRTGYGEETQYF. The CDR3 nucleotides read TGTGCCAGCAGCGGGAGGACAGGGTACGGGGAAGAGACCCAGTACTTC.

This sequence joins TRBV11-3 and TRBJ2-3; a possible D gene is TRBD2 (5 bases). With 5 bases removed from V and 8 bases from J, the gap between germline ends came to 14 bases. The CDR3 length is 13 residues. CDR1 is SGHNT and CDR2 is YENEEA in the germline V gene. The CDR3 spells CASSLSAGSTQYF. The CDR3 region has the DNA TGTGCCAGCAGCCTCTCGGCGGGTTCTACGCAGTATTTT. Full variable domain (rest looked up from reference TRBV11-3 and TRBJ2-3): EAGVVQSPRYKIIEKKQPVAFWCNPISGHNTLYWYLQNLGQGPELLIRYENEEAVDDSQLPKDRFSAERLKGVDSTLKIQPAELGDSAVYLCASSLSAGSTQYFGPGTRLTVL.

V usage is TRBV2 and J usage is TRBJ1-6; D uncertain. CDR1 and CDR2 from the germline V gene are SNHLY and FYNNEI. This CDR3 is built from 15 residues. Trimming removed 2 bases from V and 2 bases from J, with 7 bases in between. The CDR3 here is CASSESGTYNSPLHF. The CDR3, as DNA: TGTGCCAGCAGTGAATCGGGGACCTATAATTCACCCCTCCACTTT.

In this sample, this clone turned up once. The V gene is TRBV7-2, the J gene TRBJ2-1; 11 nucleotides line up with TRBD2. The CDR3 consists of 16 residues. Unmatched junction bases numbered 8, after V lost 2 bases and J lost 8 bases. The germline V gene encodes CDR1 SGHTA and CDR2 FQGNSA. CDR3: CASSLMASGGRHEQFF. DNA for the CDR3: TGTGCCAGCAGCTTAATGGCTAGCGGGGGGAGGCATGAGCAGTTCTTC.